This is a list of T cell receptor beta chains from one sample in a study of CD8+CD57+ T cells in acquired aplastic anemia. MiXCR was run by TCRdb on the reads, yielding one entry per CDR3 protein. Here the sample spans some 210,000 distinct CDR3 sequences, 61% being singletons. Material for sequencing was sorted CD4+, CD8+, or CD8+CD57+ T cells (not recorded which) from PBMCs. These receptors all come from a human donor in good health. The CDR3 runs from the conserved cysteine through the conserved F or W. The D gene is left open where the match is weak. Clone sizes are given selectively: once, few, many, or a class where the clone is expanded.

J gene,clone size,D gene,V gene,CDR3 protein,CDR3 DNA
TRBJ2-1,NA,NA,TRBV20-1,CSVDSGQPSSYNEQFF,TGCAGCGTTGATAGTGGGCAACCGAGCTCCTACAATGAGCAGTTCTTC
TRBJ1-4,NA,NA,TRBV2,CASSDRGFVPSELFF,TGTGCCAGCAGTGATCGGGGGTTTGTGCCTAGCGAACTGTTTTTT
TRBJ1-5,NA,NA,TRBV7-9,CASSLFGETQHF,TGTGCCAGCAGCTTGTTTGGGGAGACCCAGCATTTT
TRBJ1-1,NA,NA,TRBV2,CASSVWGLNTEAFF,TGTGCCAGCAGTGTCTGGGGACTGAACACTGAAGCTTTCTTT
TRBJ1-6,few,NA,TRBV7-8,CASSLAWGVSDNSPLHF,TGTGCCAGCAGCTTAGCGTGGGGGGTCTCGGATAATTCACCCCTCCACTTT
TRBJ1-2,NA,NA,TRBV5-1,CASSLESNYGYTF,TGCGCCAGCAGCTTAGAGTCTAACTATGGCTACACCTTC
TRBJ1-6,NA,NA,TRBV20-1,CSARLGRFNSPLHF,TGCAGTGCTAGATTGGGACGGTTTAATTCACCCCTCCACTTT
TRBJ2-7,many,TRBD2,TRBV12-3/TRBV12-4,CASSRTSGGAYYEQYF,TGTGCCAGCAGTCGGACTAGCGGGGGGGCTTACTACGAGCAGTACTTC
TRBJ2-7,NA,TRBD1,TRBV11-2,CASSPGDRVFYEQYF,TGTGCCAGCAGCCCCGGGGACAGGGTCTTCTACGAGCAGTACTTC
TRBJ2-1,few,TRBD2,TRBV27,CASSYTSGSITEQFF,TGTGCCAGCAGTTACACTAGCGGGAGTATCACTGAGCAGTTCTTC
TRBJ2-1,many,TRBD2,TRBV29-1,CSVELAGKQFF,TGCAGCGTTGAACTAGCGGGAAAGCAGTTCTTC
TRBJ1-1,many,NA,TRBV9,CASSAPANTEAFF,TGTGCCAGCAGCGCCCCGGCTAACACTGAAGCTTTCTTT
TRBJ1-2,NA,TRBD1,TRBV15,CATSRGTGTVVYGYTF,TGTGCCACCAGCAGAGGAACCGGGACAGTAGTCTATGGCTACACCTTC
TRBJ2-7,many,NA,TRBV4-1,CASSQAAGSAYEQYF,TGCGCCAGCAGCCAAGCGGCAGGGTCAGCCTACGAGCAGTACTTC
TRBJ1-6,NA,NA,TRBV19,CASSTTGAYNSPLHF,TGTGCCAGTAGTACAACGGGCGCTTATAATTCACCCCTCCACTTT
TRBJ2-1,NA,NA,TRBV19,CASSMEVGMGGRSSYNEQFF,TGTGCCAGTAGTATGGAGGTGGGTATGGGGGGCAGGAGCTCCTACAATGAGCAGTTCTTC
TRBJ1-5,NA,NA,TRBV20-1,CSARQGLEPQHF,TGCAGTGCTAGGCAGGGCCTGGAGCCCCAGCATTTT
TRBJ2-7,NA,NA,TRBV6-2/TRBV6-3,CDSSYSKVRGEYEQYF,TGTGACAGCAGTTACTCGAAGGTCAGAGGAGAATACGAGCAGTACTTC
TRBJ2-7,NA,NA,TRBV7-9,CASSQYRKGRYEQYF,TGTGCCAGCAGCCAATACCGGAAGGGTCGGTACGAGCAGTACTTC
TRBJ2-7,many,TRBD1,TRBV12-3/TRBV12-4,CASSQGTANEQYF,TGTGCCAGCAGTCAGGGGACAGCCAACGAGCAGTACTTC
TRBJ2-1,NA,NA,TRBV18,CASSPGWDNEQFF,TGTGCCAGCTCACCAGGGTGGGACAATGAGCAGTTCTTC
TRBJ1-1,many,NA,TRBV12-3/TRBV12-4,CASSFGGREAFF,TGTGCCAGCAGTTTCGGGGGGCGTGAAGCTTTCTTT
TRBJ1-2,NA,NA,TRBV20-1,CSAREEDYGYTF,TGCAGTGCTAGAGAGGAGGACTATGGCTACACCTTC
TRBJ2-7,many,NA,TRBV5-6,CASSLASYEQYF,TGTGCCAGCAGCTTAGCCAGTTACGAGCAGTACTTC
TRBJ1-4,once,NA,TRBV20-1,CSARWSGGEKLFF,TGCAGTGCTAGATGGTCAGGCGGGGAAAAACTGTTTTTT
TRBJ1-5,NA,NA,TRBV19,CASSMRGQPQHF,TGTGCCAGTAGTATGCGGGGCCAGCCCCAGCATTTT
TRBJ2-7,NA,NA,TRBV11-3,CASTESSYEQYF,TGTGCCAGCACGGAGAGCTCCTACGAGCAGTACTTC
TRBJ1-2,NA,NA,TRBV25-1,CASSEFSAFSSGYTF,TGTGCCAGCAGTGAATTCTCAGCGTTCTCCAGTGGCTACACCTTC
TRBJ1-1,few,NA,TRBV19,CASTQDTPNTEAFF,TGTGCCAGTACCCAAGACACGCCGAACACTGAAGCTTTCTTT
TRBJ2-3,NA,TRBD1,TRBV20-1,CSAPRTGGSDTQYF,TGCAGTGCTCCCAGGACAGGTGGGTCAGATACGCAGTATTTT
TRBJ2-3,many,NA,TRBV6-2/TRBV6-3,CASISVHGWDTQYF,TGTGCCAGCATTTCGGTCCACGGATGGGATACGCAGTATTTT
TRBJ2-3,NA,TRBD2,TRBV7-3,CASSSQSERGSTDTQYF,TGTGCCAGCAGCTCCCAAAGCGAGCGGGGTAGCACAGATACGCAGTATTTT
TRBJ2-7,NA,TRBD1,TRBV7-9,CASWDRGYYEQYF,TGTGCCAGTTGGGACAGGGGGTATTACGAGCAGTACTTC
TRBJ2-1,many,TRBD2,TRBV12-3/TRBV12-4,CASRRLGLANEQFF,TGTGCCAGCAGACGACTCGGACTAGCGAATGAGCAGTTCTTC
TRBJ1-1,NA,NA,TRBV29-1,CSVAGTGFNTEAFF,TGCAGCGTAGCCGGGACCGGTTTTAACACTGAAGCTTTCTTT
TRBJ1-2,NA,TRBD1,TRBV10-3,CAISEDRDDRGYTF,TGTGCCATCAGTGAGGACAGGGACGATCGTGGCTACACCTTC
TRBJ1-2,NA,NA,TRBV2,CASSETLGMVRGYTF,TGTGCCAGCAGTGAAACCTTAGGAATGGTGCGTGGCTACACCTTC
TRBJ1-6,NA,TRBD1,TRBV2,CASSLSRTGGVYSPLHF,TGTGCCAGCAGCCTATCACGGACAGGGGGAGTTTATTCACCCCTCCACTTT
TRBJ2-1,NA,TRBD2,TRBV29-1,CSSSGTSSQNEQFF,TGCAGCAGTTCCGGGACTAGTAGTCAAAATGAGCAGTTCTTC
TRBJ1-6,NA,NA,TRBV7-3,CASSSPAGTTNSPLHF,TGTGCCAGCAGCTCCCCGGCCGGCACCACCAATTCACCCCTCCACTTT
TRBJ2-6,few,NA,TRBV9,CASSVGRPGANVLTF,TGTGCCAGCAGCGTAGGTCGGCCTGGGGCCAACGTCCTGACTTTC
TRBJ2-3,NA,NA,TRBV5-4,CAGGRENTDTQYF,TGTGCCGGGGGGCGGGAAAACACAGATACGCAGTATTTT